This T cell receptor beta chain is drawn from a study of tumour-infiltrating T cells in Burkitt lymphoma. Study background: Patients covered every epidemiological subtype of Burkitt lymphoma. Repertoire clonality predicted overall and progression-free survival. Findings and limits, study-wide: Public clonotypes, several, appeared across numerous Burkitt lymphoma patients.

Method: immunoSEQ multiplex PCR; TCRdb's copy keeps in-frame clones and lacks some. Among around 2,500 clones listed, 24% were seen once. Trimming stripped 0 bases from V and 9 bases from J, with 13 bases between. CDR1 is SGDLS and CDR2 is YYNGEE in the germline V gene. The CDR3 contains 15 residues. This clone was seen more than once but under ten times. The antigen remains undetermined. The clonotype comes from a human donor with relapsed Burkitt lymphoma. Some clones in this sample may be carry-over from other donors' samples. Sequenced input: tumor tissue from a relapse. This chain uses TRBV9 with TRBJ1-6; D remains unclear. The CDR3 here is CASSVEEGRSSPLHF. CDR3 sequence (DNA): TGTGCCAGCAGCGTAGAAGAGGGAAGGTCTTCACCCCTCCACTTT.